This T cell receptor (beta chain) came from a study of T-cell memory formation after mild COVID-19. Study-wide findings and caveats: There was no confirmation that second-wave clones peaking on day 37 were SARS-CoV-2 specific. CD4+ clones that contracted lay mainly in CM and EM; CD8+ ones lay in EMRA. Some clones that responded were present in memory (sampled pre-infection), which suggests cross-reactive memory joined.

The CDR3 is 18 amino acids. Trimming removed 1 base at V and 3 bases at J, with 19 bases between. Germline values: CDR1 SGHTA, CDR2 FQGNSA. It was 5'RACE with constant-segment primers that produced the TCR alpha and TCR beta cDNA libraries, which carried sample barcodes and UMIs. TCRdb re-called the 5' RACE reads with MiXCR, one entry per CDR3 protein. The top ten clones hold roughly an eighth of a sample with roughly 480,000 distinct CDR3 sequences, more than 20% of them seen once. This clonotype turned up a few times. Its cognate antigen is unknown. The TCR comes from an adult woman who had mild COVID-19 (a few samples of this study predate the infection). Cell type and time point are not known. This sequence joins TRBV7-2 and TRBJ2-1; TRBD2 might be the D (6 bases). The sample was PBMCs or a T cell subset sorted from them (not recorded which). CDR3: CASSLGLAGPGFYNEQFF. The DNA for the CDR3 is TGTGCCAGCAGCTTAGGTCTGGCGGGGCCGGGTTTCTACAATGAGCAGTTCTTC.